These 30 T cell receptor beta chains were all obtained from the same sample, sequenced in a study of T-cell memory formation after mild COVID-19. TCRdb analysed the 5' RACE reads with MiXCR anew, one entry per CDR3 protein. The sample has approximately 230,000 distinct CDR3 sequences; about a sixth are singletons. Sequenced sample: PBMCs or a T cell subset sorted from them (not recorded which). Receptors originate from a man aged 18 to 30 who had mild COVID-19 (a few samples of this study predate the infection). Cell type and time point are not known.

The chain links TRBV20-1 to TRBJ2-5; a weak D match, TRBD1 (5 bases). V was pared by 5 bases and J by 4 bases, with 20 bases between. Germline assignment: CDR1 DFQATT and CDR2 SNEGSKA (reference sequence). The CDR3 is 15 residues long. The CDR3 DNA reads TGCAGTGCTGCTTACACCCAGGGATCTCCAGAGACCCAGTACTTC. Residues: CSAAYTQGSPETQYF.

The CDR3 sequence is CSARDRTVNTEAFF. CDR3 DNA: TGCAGTGCTAGAGATCGGACGGTGAACACTGAAGCTTTCTTT. This sequence joins TRBV20-1 and TRBJ1-1; no clear D gene. Germline CDR1 and CDR2: DFQATT and SNEGSKA (reference sequence). Deletions cut 0 bases from V and 0 bases from J, with 8 bases between. This CDR3 region has 14 residues.

This rearrangement joins TRBV4-3 to TRBJ2-3; 8 bases line up with TRBD2. The CDR3 runs to 16 residues. Per the germline V gene, CDR1 is LGHNA and CDR2 is YSLEER. Trimming cost V 1 base and J 1 base; bases outside gene matches: 4. The CDR3 region is CASSQGNSGGTDTQYF. The CDR3 DNA reads TGCGCCAGCAGCCAAGGAAATAGCGGGGGCACAGATACGCAGTATTTT.

This clonotype occurred a few times. In nucleotides, the CDR3 is TGCAGTGCCCAGGGCTACTCCTACGAGCAGTACTTC. Amino acid sequence: CSAQGYSYEQYF. J is TRBJ2-7 and V is TRBV20-1, with a tentative D call TRBD1 (5 bases). Per the germline V gene, CDR1 is DFQATT and CDR2 is SNEGSKA (reference sequence). The CDR3 loop spans 12 amino acids. V lost 6 bases, J lost 0 bases, and 9 bases lay in between.

This clonotype was found a few times. The chain employs TRBV18 and TRBJ2-7; D is unresolved. The length of the CDR3 is 14 residues. Trimming stripped 3 bases from V and 6 bases from J, with 15 bases between. The V gene's germline CDR1 is KGHSH and CDR2 LQKENI. CDR3 coding DNA: TGTGCCAGCTCACCTTCAAACCAGCCCTTCGAGCAGTACTTC. Amino acids: CASSPSNQPFEQYF.

V is TRBV2 and J is TRBJ2-2; 10 positions agree with TRBD2. Germline values: CDR1 SNHLY, CDR2 FYNNEI. After removal of 6 bases from V and 0 bases from J, the junction contained 4 bases not matched to a gene. There are 16 residues in the CDR3. This chain's CDR3 is CASRLLAGANTGELFF. For the CDR3, the DNA is TGTGCCAGCAGGCTCCTAGCGGGGGCGAACACCGGGGAGCTGTTTTTT. Combining the CDR3 with reference TRBV2 and TRBJ2-2 gives the whole variable domain EPEVTQTPSHQVTQMGQEVILRCVPISNHLYFYWYRQILGQKVEFLVSFYNNEISEKSEIFDDQFSVERPDGSNFTLKIRSTKLEDSAMYFCASRLLAGANTGELFFGEGSRLTVL.

The CDR3: CASSLRNRDPKETQYF. DNA for the CDR3: TGTGCCAGCAGCTTAAGGAACAGGGACCCCAAGGAGACCCAGTACTTC. V gene TRBV7-8 combines with J gene TRBJ2-5, with D perhaps TRBD1 (6 bases). The germline gives CDR1 SGHVS, CDR2 FQNEAQ. V was clipped by 2 bases and J by 5 bases, with 18 bases between them. The CDR3 is made up of 16 amino acids.

The chain recombines TRBV29-1 with TRBJ2-3, with D perhaps TRBD2 (5 bases). This CDR3 contains 11 residues. Trimming removed 7 bases at V and 2 bases at J, with 7 bases between. CDR1 SQVTM and CDR2 ANQGSEA come from the germline V gene. CDR3 nucleotides: TGCAGCGGGGAGCTCACAGATACGCAGTATTTT. Encoded protein: CSGELTDTQYF.

This clonotype was detected only a few times. J is TRBJ2-7 and V is TRBV20-1; no firm D call. Germline V gene sequence: CDR1 DFQATT, CDR2 SNEGSKA (reference sequence). Trimming took 4 bases from V and 7 from J, leaving 14 bases between them. The CDR3 runs to 12 residues. CDR3 sequence reads: CSAIGSTGEQYF. CDR3 DNA: TGCAGTGCTATAGGCTCTACGGGTGAGCAGTACTTC.

This clonotype has a handful of counts. This CDR3 reads CASSYGDRGASPLHF. The CDR3, as DNA: TGTGCCAGCAGTTACGGGGACAGGGGGGCCTCACCCCTCCACTTT. V gene TRBV6-5 combines with J gene TRBJ1-6; TRBD1 agrees at 11 bases. CDR1 and CDR2 (germline): MNHEY, SVGAGI. Unmatched junction bases numbered 4, after V lost 2 bases and J lost 10 bases. The CDR3 runs to 15 residues.

The chain couples TRBV2 to TRBJ2-5; TRBD2 is a possible D gene (5 bases). Between the trimmed V and J ends, which lost 10 bases and 9 bases, there was a span of 24 bases. Looked up from germline, CDR1 is SNHLY and CDR2 is FYNNEI. The CDR3 covers 14 residues. The CDR3, as DNA: TGTGCCACCCTGCGTAGGGCAATCGGGAAGCCCCAGTACTTC. This sequence encodes CATLRRAIGKPQYF.

The rearrangement uses TRBV15 and TRBJ2-1; 10 bases fit TRBD1. In germline, CDR1 is LNHNV, CDR2 YYDKDF (reference sequence). The CDR3 covers 17 residues. V shed 1 base, J shed 7 bases, and the junction held 10 bases outside the gene matches. CDR3 amino acids: CATSRGTGQGGLNEQFF. In nucleotides, the CDR3 is TGTGCCACCAGCAGAGGAACAGGACAGGGGGGATTGAATGAGCAGTTCTTC.

The CDR3 sequence: CASSLTVSDIQYF. CDR3 in DNA: TGTGCCAGCAGCTTAACAGTTTCGGACATTCAGTACTTC. J is TRBJ2-4 and V is TRBV7-3; D unclear. Per the germline V gene, CDR1 is SGHTA and CDR2 is FQGTGA. The V end was cut by 0 bases, the J end by 8 bases, with 8 bases between. This CDR3 contains 13 residues.

This clonotype has just a few counts. The chain combines TRBV5-1 with TRBJ2-7; D is undetermined. Germline CDR1 is SGHRS and CDR2 is YFSETQ. The CDR3 has 12 residues. V dropped 4 bases and J dropped 3 bases, with 8 bases sitting between them. DNA for the CDR3: TGCGCCAGCAGCGGTGACATCTACGAGCAGTACTTC. This encodes CASSGDIYEQYF.

This clonotype was seen only a few times. The gene calls are TRBV12-3 or TRBV12-4 and TRBJ1-1; D is unclear. This CDR3 has 13 amino acids. Trimming cost V 8 bases and J 6 bases, with 16 bases left between them. The CDR3 DNA is TGTGCCAGCCGTCTTAACTCTCCCTCTGAAGCTTTCTTT. Translation: CASRLNSPSEAFF.

The chain joins TRBV9 to TRBJ1-4; maybe TRBD1 (6 bases). This CDR3 has 15 amino acids. V dropped 4 bases and J dropped 5 bases, with 15 bases sitting between them. From germline, CDR1 is SGDLS and CDR2 YYNGEE. CDR3 bases: TGTGCCAGCAGCCTCCGGACAGCGCCGAATGAAAAACTGTTTTTT. Its protein is CASSLRTAPNEKLFF.

This clonotype was picked up many times. The chain recombines TRBV6-5 with TRBJ1-1; D might be TRBD1 (5 bases). V lost 6 bases to trimming and J lost 4 bases, with 15 bases between them. The germline CDR1 and CDR2 sequences are MNHEY and SVGAGI. The CDR3 has 14 amino acids. CDR3 amino acids: CASRAPGPFTEAFF. The CDR3 DNA is TGTGCCAGCAGAGCACCGGGACCCTTCACTGAAGCTTTCTTT.

This chain links TRBV20-1 with TRBJ2-5, with 7 positions matching TRBD1. Germline V gene data show CDR1 as DFQATT and CDR2 as SNEGSKA (reference sequence). The CDR3 runs 13 residues. V lost 5 bases, J lost 4 bases, and 7 bases stayed unmatched. The DNA of the CDR3 is TGCAGTGCTTTCCACAGGGGACGAGAGACCCAGTACTTC. Protein: CSAFHRGRETQYF.

This clonotype has a handful of counts. The chain combines TRBV7-2 with TRBJ2-3; D is possibly TRBD2 (6 bases). V lost 5 bases and J 4 bases, leaving 13 bases between the germline ends. The CDR3 spans 14 residues. CDR1 is SGHTA, CDR2 FQGNSA, per germline. The DNA of the CDR3 is TGTGCCAGCAGCCCGACTAGTAGGGCAGATACGCAGTATTTT. This translates into CASSPTSRADTQYF.

This clonotype was seen a few times. This chain joins TRBV7-2 and TRBJ1-6; 9 positions agree with TRBD1. CDR3 length equals 14 residues. CDR1 SGHTA and CDR2 FQGNSA come from the germline V gene. V was pared by 4 bases and J by 6 bases, with 1 base of the junction left unmatched. As DNA, the CDR3 is TGTGCCAGCAGCTGGGGACAGGGTAATTCACCCCTCCACTTT. It specifies CASSWGQGNSPLHF.

The genes are TRBV6-2 or TRBV6-3 and TRBJ1-1; tentative D call: TRBD1 (5 bases). The V end lost 1 base, the J end lost 5 bases, and 14 bases lay between the germline ends. This CDR3 has 15 amino acids. CDR1 and CDR2 from the germline V gene are MNHEY and SVGEGT. DNA for the CDR3: TGTGCCAGCAGTTACTACGGGGCGGGAAATACTGAAGCTTTCTTT. It encodes CASSYYGAGNTEAFF.

The chain links TRBV20-1 to TRBJ1-1, with D tentatively TRBD1 (5 bases). This CDR3 is 13 amino acids long. Germline V gene data show CDR1 as DFQATT and CDR2 as SNEGSKA (reference sequence). Trimming took off 2 bases at V and 1 base at J, with 8 bases between the two ends. The CDR3 DNA reads as TGCAGTGCTAGAAAAGGGGAGAACACTGAAGCTTTCTTT. Translating gives CSARKGENTEAFF.

V is TRBV18 and J is TRBJ2-7; 9 bases match TRBD1. V trimming: 5 bases; J trimming: 11 bases; junction bases outside the gene matches: 16. Germline CDR1 is KGHSH and CDR2 is LQKENI. The CDR3 is 15 residues long. CDR3 nucleotide sequence: TGTGCCAGCTCAGAAGGGACAGGGATGATGAGGAGGGAGTACTTC. Amino acids: CASSEGTGMMRREYF.

This clonotype has only a few counts. The V and J genes are TRBV7-2 and TRBJ2-6; D gene unclear. The length of the CDR3 is 17 residues. Germline CDR1 reads SGHTA; CDR2 reads FQGNSA. V was pared by 3 bases and J by 0 bases, with 12 bases between. The CDR3 nucleotides read TGTGCCAGCAGCTTGAGCGTACAGCGCTCTGGGGCCAACGTCCTGACTTTC. The encoded protein is CASSLSVQRSGANVLTF.

This clonotype was counted many times. This chain connects TRBV7-2 to TRBJ2-1, with a possible D match to TRBD2 (5 bases). Trimming shortened V by 5 bases and J by 9 bases, and 14 bases separated the two germline ends. This CDR3 region has 13 residues. Germline CDR1 is SGHTA and CDR2 is FQGNSA. The CDR3 DNA sequence: TGTGCCAGCAGCCCTCGGTTAGAGGGTGAGCAGTTCTTC. It specifies CASSPRLEGEQFF.

This clonotype was counted a few times. As DNA, the CDR3 is TGTGCCAGCAGTCGGGCCCTCCGTCCCGAGACCCAGTACTTC. Amino acid sequence: CASSRALRPETQYF. V usage is TRBV12-3 or TRBV12-4 and J usage is TRBJ2-5; D is unclear. Between the trimmed V and J ends, which lost 5 bases and 5 bases, there was a span of 15 bases. The CDR3 runs to 14 residues.

This clonotype showed up just a few times. This rearrangement joins TRBV5-1 to TRBJ2-3; D possibly uses TRBD1 or TRBD2 (5 bases each). V lost 4 bases and J lost 3, with 18 bases in between. The length of the CDR3 is 16 residues. CDR1 SGHRS and CDR2 YFSETQ come from the germline V gene. The CDR3 is CASSPKDRRGTDTQYF. The CDR3 DNA reads as TGCGCCAGCAGCCCTAAAGACAGACGAGGGACAGATACGCAGTATTTT.

This clonotype was detected many times. The rearrangement links TRBV6-5 to TRBJ1-1; TRBD1 aligns across 7 bases. With V trimmed by 7 bases and J by 6 bases, 8 bases remained unmatched. Germline V CDR1 and CDR2: MNHEY, SVGAGI. The CDR3 is made up of 13 amino acids. CDR3 DNA: TGTGCCAGCAATGACAGGGCCGGGGCTGAAGCTTTCTTT. This translates into CASNDRAGAEAFF.

This clonotype showed up just a few times. The chain carries TRBV4-3 and TRBJ2-7; 7 positions match TRBD1. CDR1 and CDR2 (germline): LGHNA, YSLEER. With 3 bases clipped from V and 2 bases from J, the junction kept 7 bases outside the gene matches. This CDR3 region has 15 residues. Here the CDR3 DNA reads TGCGCCAGCAGCCAGCCGGGACAGTCCACCTACGAGCAGTACTTC. Residues: CASSQPGQSTYEQYF.

This chain joins TRBV5-6 and TRBJ2-3, with a weak D call TRBD2 (6 bases). The CDR3 extends over 15 amino acids. The V gene's germline CDR1 is SGHDT and CDR2 YYEEEE. Trimming cost V 3 bases and J 5 bases, with 16 bases left between them. The CDR3 here is CASSSAGAGKDTQYF. CDR3 DNA: TGTGCCAGCAGCTCGGCGGGCGCGGGGAAAGATACGCAGTATTTT. The full variable domain, with the rest looked up from reference TRBV5-6 and TRBJ2-3, is DAGVTQSPTHLIKTRGQQVTLRCSPKSGHDTVSWYQQALGQGPQFIFQYYEEEERQRGNFPDRFSGHQFPNYSSELNVNALLLGDSALYLCASSSAGAGKDTQYFGPGTRLTVL.